This T cell receptor beta chain was identified in a study of T cell changes during pregnancy in multiple sclerosis. Assay used: immunoSEQ multiplex PCR; TCRdb lists only in-frame clones, some missing. The table shows some 100,000 clones, with approximately 90% occurring only once. The CDR3 extends over 14 amino acids. Germline values: CDR1 SGHKS, CDR2 YYEKEE (reference sequence). V was cut by 4 bases and J by 0 bases, with 11 bases left in between. This rearrangement joins TRBV5-5 to TRBJ2-7; maybe TRBD1 (6 bases). Sequenced material: peripheral blood, taken in the second trimester of pregnancy. This TCR derives from a female donor with multiple sclerosis, enrolled in a pregnancy study. The chain's CDR3 is CASSPRQVSYEQYF. The CDR3 DNA is TGTGCCAGCAGCCCACGACAGGTCTCCTACGAGCAGTACTTC. Filled out from reference TRBV5-5 and TRBJ2-7, the complete variable domain reads DAGVTQSPTHLIKTRGQQVTLRCSPISGHKSVSWYQQVLGQGPQFIFQYYEKEERGRGNFPDRFSARQFPNYSSELNVNALLLGDSALYLCASSPRQVSYEQYFGPGTRLTVT.